Below are 4 T cell receptor beta chains sequenced from a single sample in a study of post-analysis software for immune sequencing data. Points from the study as a whole: TRBV5-6, TRBV5-1 and TRBV20-1 belonged to a set of about five TRBV segments that were more frequent in patients than controls.

The TCR beta cDNA libraries carried unique molecular identifiers. TCRdb re-called the PCR reads with MiXCR, one entry per CDR3 protein. The table includes 750,000 to 950,000 distinct CDR3 sequences, roughly 50% detected once. These receptors' antigens are unknown. Sequenced: blood. These TCRs come from a girl between 5 and 17 years old with multiple sclerosis.

There are a few counts of this clonotype. The chain joins TRBV12-3 or TRBV12-4 to TRBJ1-1, with D maybe TRBD1 (6 bases). The CDR3 is 14 amino acids. The V end was cut by 6 bases, the J end by 6 bases, with 17 bases between. The CDR3: CASSLPGVDAEAFF. The CDR3 nucleotides read TGTGCCAGCAGCCTTCCAGGGGTTGATGCTGAAGCTTTCTTT.

Note on this clonotype: Germline and junction disagree at one end, which may indicate a read error. CDR3: CASSQEGARDYGYIF. CDR3 nucleotides: TGCGCCAGCAGCCAAGAGGGAGCCAGGGACTATGGCTACATCTTC. V is TRBV4-1 and J is TRBJ1-2; D is perhaps TRBD1 (5 bases). CDR3 length: 15 residues. Germline assignment: CDR1 MGHRA and CDR2 YSYEKL.

The chain recombines TRBV12-3 or TRBV12-4 with TRBJ1-2; weak D call: TRBD1 (6 bases). V was pared by 6 bases and J by 0 bases, with 14 bases between. This CDR3 comprises 15 residues. DNA of the CDR3: TGTGCCAGCAGAATCCTTGGGACATCTAACTATGGCTACACCTTC. Translating gives CASRILGTSNYGYTF.

This clonotype was found once. The gene calls are TRBV9 and TRBJ2-3, with 11 bases fitting TRBD2. V was clipped by 3 bases and J by 7 bases; unmatched bases: 10. The germline gives CDR1 SGDLS, CDR2 YYNGEE. The CDR3 runs to 16 residues. The CDR3 DNA reads TGTGCCAGCAGCGCCGGGACTAGCGGAGCGGGGCATACGCAGTATTTT. Translating gives CASSAGTSGAGHTQYF.